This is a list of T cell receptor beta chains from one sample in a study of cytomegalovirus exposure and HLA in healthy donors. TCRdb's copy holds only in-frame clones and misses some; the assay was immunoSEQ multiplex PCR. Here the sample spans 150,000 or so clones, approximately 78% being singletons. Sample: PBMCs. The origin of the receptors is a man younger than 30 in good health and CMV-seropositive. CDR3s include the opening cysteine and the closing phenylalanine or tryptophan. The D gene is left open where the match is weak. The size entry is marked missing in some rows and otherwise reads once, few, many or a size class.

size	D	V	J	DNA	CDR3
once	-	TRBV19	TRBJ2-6	TGTGCCAGTACCGGTGTCAGGATCTCTGGGGCCAACGTCCTGACTTTC	CASTGVRISGANVLTF
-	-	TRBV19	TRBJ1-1	TGTGCCAGTACCCCTTCGGCAGGTGGAAACACTGAAGCTTTCTTT	CASTPSAGGNTEAFF
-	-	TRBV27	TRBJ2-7	TGTGCCAGCAGTTTAGCACAGGGCGAGCAGTACTTC	CASSLAQGEQYF
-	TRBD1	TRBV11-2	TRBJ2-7	TGTGCCAGCAGCTTAGGTCGGGACAGGGAGGGCTACGAGCAGTACTTC	CASSLGRDREGYEQYF
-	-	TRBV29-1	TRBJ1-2	TGCAGCGTTCCCTCCGGGGGGGCCCACGGCTACACCTTC	CSVPSGGAHGYTF
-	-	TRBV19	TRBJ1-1	TGTGCCAGTAGTATTTATGAAAGGACAGCTTCGAACACTGAAGCTTTCTTT	CASSIYERTASNTEAFF
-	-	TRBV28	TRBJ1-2	TGTGCCAGCAGTTTATCTGACTATGGCTACACCTTC	CASSLSDYGYTF
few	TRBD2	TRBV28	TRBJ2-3	TGTGCCAGCAGCCCCACTAGCGGGAGGGGGTCAGATACGCAGTATTTT	CASSPTSGRGSDTQYF
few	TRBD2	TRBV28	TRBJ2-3	TGTGCCAGCAGTTCCCCGGGAGGCGCTCTGCTTGGTACGCAGTATTTT	CASSSPGGALLGTQYF
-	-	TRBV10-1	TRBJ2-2	TGCGCCAGCAGTCGACAGTTCACCGGGGAGCTGTTTTTT	CASSRQFTGELFF
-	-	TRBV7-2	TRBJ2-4	TGTGCCAGCAGCTTAATCACTAGCTCAGACATTCAGTACTTC	CASSLITSSDIQYF
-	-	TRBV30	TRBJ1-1	TGTGCCTGGAGTCCAGATACGAACACTGAAGCTTTCTTT	CAWSPDTNTEAFF
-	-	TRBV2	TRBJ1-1	TGTGCCAGCAGTGAAGGTGCAGGCACTGAAGCTTTCTTT	CASSEGAGTEAFF
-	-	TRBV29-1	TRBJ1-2	TGCAGCGTTGAAGACACAGTTGACTATGGCTACACCTTC	CSVEDTVDYGYTF
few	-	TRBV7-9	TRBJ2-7	TGTGCCAGCAGCTTCGACAGGTACGAGCAGTACTTC	CASSFDRYEQYF
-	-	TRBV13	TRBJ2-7	TGTGCCAGCAGCTTAGTAGAGGGCAGTACCTACGAGCAGTACTTC	CASSLVEGSTYEQYF
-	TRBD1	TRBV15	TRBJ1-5	TGTGCCACCAGCAGCGGGGACAGGGGTCAGCCCCAGCATTTT	CATSSGDRGQPQHF
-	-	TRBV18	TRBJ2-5	TGTGCCAGCTCACCACAGACTCTCTCGGGGACCCAGTACTTC	CASSPQTLSGTQYF
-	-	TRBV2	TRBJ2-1	TGTGCCAGCAGTAGCTTTCAACTAAATGAGCAGTTCTTC	CASSSFQLNEQFF
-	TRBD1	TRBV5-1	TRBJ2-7	TGCGCCAGCAGCTTGGTAGAGGGACAGGGTAACGCCGAGCAGTACTTC	CASSLVEGQGNAEQYF
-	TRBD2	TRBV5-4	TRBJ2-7	TGTGCCAGCAGCTTGGAAGCGGGAGGGTACGAGCAGTACTTC	CASSLEAGGYEQYF
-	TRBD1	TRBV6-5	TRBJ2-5	TGTGCCAGCAGTCCCCTGGACAGGGGAGGAGGGCGGCAGTACTTC	CASSPLDRGGGRQYF
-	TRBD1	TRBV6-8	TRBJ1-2	TGTGCCAGCAGTTACCGCTATCTTTTGCGGGACAGGGGAATAGGCCAGAGGGGCTACACCTTC	CASSYRYLLRDRGIGQRGYTF
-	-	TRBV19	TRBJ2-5	TGTGCCAGTAGTTTCTGGACGGACCGAATCCCCGGGGCCCAGTACTTC	CASSFWTDRIPGAQYF
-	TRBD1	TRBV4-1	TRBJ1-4	TGCGCCAGCAGCCATGCTTCCGGGACAGGGGGTCTCGCAGTCCGGGAACTGTTTTTT	CASSHASGTGGLAVRELFF
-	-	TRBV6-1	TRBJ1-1	TGTGCCAGCAGTGAAGGGGGGCTCGGGAACACTGAAGCTTTCTTT	CASSEGGLGNTEAFF